The present entry profiles one TCR beta chain with its context. Antigen unknown. This CDR3 comprises 14 residues. Germline-derived CDR1 and CDR2 are SGHRS and YFSETQ. V gave up 0 bases and J gave up 5 bases, with 11 bases separating them. Though probably carrying unrecorded immune exposures, donors were nominally healthy at sampling. The record originates from a study of cytomegalovirus exposure and HLA in healthy donors. Notes on the study in general: In a later analysis, donors in an Asian-associated ancestry cluster reportedly had fewer N-insertions in productive TCRs than the cohort mean.

Researchers ran the PCR with 60 Vbeta and 13 Jbeta primers. Clones were sequenced by immunoSEQ multiplex PCR, and TCRdb holds only the in-frame ones, with some missing. The table records roughly 100,000 clones, approximately 80% of them present only once. V gene TRBV5-1 combines with J gene TRBJ1-2; maybe TRBD1 (5 bases). The sequence came from a middle-aged woman in good health and CMV-seronegative. The sample comprised PBMCs. CDR3 protein: CASSLAGGFYGYTF. DNA of the CDR3: TGCGCCAGCAGCTTGGCGGGGGGATTTTATGGCTACACCTTC.